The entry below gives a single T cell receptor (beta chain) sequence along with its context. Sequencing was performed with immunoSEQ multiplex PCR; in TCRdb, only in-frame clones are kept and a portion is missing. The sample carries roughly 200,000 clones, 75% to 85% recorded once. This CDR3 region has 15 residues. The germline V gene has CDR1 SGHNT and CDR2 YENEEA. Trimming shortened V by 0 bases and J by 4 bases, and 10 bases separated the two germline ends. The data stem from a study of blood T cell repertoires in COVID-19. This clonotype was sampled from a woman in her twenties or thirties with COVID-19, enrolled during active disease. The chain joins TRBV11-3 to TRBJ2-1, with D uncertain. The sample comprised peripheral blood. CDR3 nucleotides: TGTGCCAGCAGCTTAGATGCAGGTACTTACAATGAGCAGTTCTTC. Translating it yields CASSLDAGTYNEQFF.